The 8 T cell receptor beta chains below all came from one sample that was sequenced in a study of a mutant IDH1 vaccine in newly diagnosed glioma. The method was immunoSEQ multiplex PCR; TCRdb's version includes in-frame clones alone and lacks a portion of them. The table includes about 65,000 clones, roughly 81% detected once. Time point noted: week 23, last vaccination. Vaccination comprised doses that each held 300 ug of mutant IDH1 20-mer peptide, plus topical imiquimod. Which antigens these TCRs recognize remains unknown. The starting material was PBMCs, obtained from a glioma patient whose treatment included an IDH1 peptide vaccine. These TCRs come from a man aged 30 to 45 with glioma.

This clone is a singleton in its sample. This chain uses TRBV29-1 with TRBJ2-1; D is ambiguous. The CDR3 spans 15 residues. Germline-derived CDR1 and CDR2 are SQVTM and ANQGSEA. V was pared by 5 bases and J by 7 bases, with 21 bases between. CDR3 sequence: CSVPYGLFRSNEQFF. Here the CDR3 DNA reads TGCAGCGTTCCCTACGGGCTTTTTCGGTCAAATGAGCAGTTCTTC.

The chain recombines TRBV2 with TRBJ2-2, with TRBD1 as a possible D gene (6 bases). The CDR3 runs 14 residues. Trimming stripped 10 bases from V and 0 bases from J, with 12 bases between. In germline, CDR1 is SNHLY, CDR2 FYNNEI. The CDR3 DNA sequence: TGTGCCACCCAGGGGAGTTCGAACACCGGGGAGCTGTTTTTT. This translates into CATQGSSNTGELFF. Drawing the rest from reference TRBV2 and TRBJ2-2, the complete variable domain is EPEVTQTPSHQVTQMGQEVILRCVPISNHLYFYWYRQILGQKVEFLVSFYNNEISEKSEIFDDQFSVERPDGSNFTLKIRSTKLEDSAMYFCATQGSSNTGELFFGEGSRLTVL.

The chain is built from TRBV6-5 and TRBJ1-5; D not certain. CDR3 size: 14 residues. Trimming pared 7 bases from V and 1 base from J, leaving 11 bases between. Germline assignment: CDR1 MNHEY and CDR2 SVGAGI. Here the CDR3 reads CASNPGSSNQPQHF. The CDR3 coding sequence is TGTGCCAGCAACCCCGGCTCAAGCAATCAGCCCCAGCATTTT.

V and J are TRBV10-3 and TRBJ1-5, with D unresolved. V dropped 2 bases and J dropped 4 bases, with 3 bases sitting between them. The germline gives CDR1 ENHRY, CDR2 SYGVKD. CDR3 length: 12 residues. The CDR3 DNA is TGTGCCATCAGTGAGGGAAATCAGCCCCAGCATTTT. As protein: CAISEGNQPQHF.

The chain employs TRBV9 and TRBJ1-4, with D uncertain. The length of the CDR3 is 16 residues. V lost 0 bases, J lost 5 bases, and 14 bases lay in between. In germline, CDR1 is SGDLS, CDR2 YYNGEE. DNA of the CDR3: TGTGCCAGCAGCGTAGGTAACGGCCCACCAAATGAAAAACTGTTTTTT. Its protein is CASSVGNGPPNEKLFF.

The V call is TRBV15, the J call TRBJ1-6; D not certain. The CDR3 has 14 residues. Deletions cut 3 bases from V and 9 bases from J, with 12 bases between. Germline V CDR1 and CDR2: LNHNV, YYDKDF (reference sequence). In DNA, the CDR3 is TGTGCCACCAGCAGGGGTACCGTAGGTTCACCCCTCCACTTT. Translated, it gives CATSRGTVGSPLHF.

V is TRBV5-1 and J is TRBJ1-2; the match to TRBD1 covers 7 bases. CDR1 and CDR2 from the germline V gene are SGHRS and YFSETQ. The CDR3 contains 15 residues. Trimming took 4 bases from V and 11 from J; bases not matched to a gene: 17. The CDR3 here is CASSVGQSAGQLYTF. The CDR3 DNA is TGCGCCAGCAGCGTGGGACAGTCCGCGGGACAGTTATACACCTTC.

The V gene is TRBV4-2, the J gene TRBJ2-7; a weak D match, TRBD1 (6 bases). The V gene's germline CDR1 is LGHNA and CDR2 YNFKEQ. V was cut by 0 bases and J by 3 bases, with 12 bases left in between. The CDR3 runs to 15 residues. In DNA, the CDR3 is TGTGCCAGCAGCCAAGAGTCTAGGGGGATCTACGAGCAGTACTTC. This sequence encodes CASSQESRGIYEQYF.